The 26 T cell receptor beta chains reported below all come from one sample, sequenced in a study of patients and donors after allogeneic stem cell transplantation. A single record per CDR3 protein comes from TCRdb applying MiXCR to the RT-PCR reads. The table lists more than 150,000 distinct CDR3 sequences, around two fifths of them singletons, with 33% in the top ten. The material sequenced was blood, either unsorted or a sorted T cell fraction (not recorded which). Receptors originate from a human donor who was either an allogeneic HSCT recipient or a stem cell or donor lymphocyte infusion donor (not recorded which). It is not recorded whose cells these are; they may come from a transplant donor.

The chain carries TRBV4-3 and TRBJ2-3; D is unresolved. V lost 1 base and J 2 bases, leaving 7 bases between the germline ends. In germline, CDR1 is LGHNA, CDR2 YSLEER. This CDR3 spans 14 amino acids. The CDR3 reads CASSQVGPTDTQYF. The CDR3 coding sequence is TGCGCCAGCAGCCAAGTAGGACCCACAGATACGCAGTATTTT.

This clonotype turned up a few times. The J gene is TRBJ2-3, the V gene TRBV4-1; D is ambiguous. This CDR3 is 16 amino acids long. Germline V CDR1 and CDR2: MGHRA, YSYEKL. The ends were cut back, 1 base at V and 0 bases at J, with 11 bases in the middle. The CDR3 DNA reads as TGCGCCAGCAGCCAAGTGGCAGTCAGGAGCACAGATACGCAGTATTTT. This gives the protein CASSQVAVRSTDTQYF.

This chain links TRBV4-2 with TRBJ2-1; the D is unclear. The germline V gene has CDR1 LGHNA and CDR2 YNFKEQ. The CDR3 is made up of 15 amino acids. V was trimmed by 0 bases and J by 6 bases, leaving 12 bases between them. The CDR3 bases are TGTGCCAGCAGCCAAGAAATCAACGGCCGCAATGAGCAGTTCTTC. As protein: CASSQEINGRNEQFF.

The rearrangement links TRBV12-3 or TRBV12-4 to TRBJ1-4; D might be TRBD1 (5 bases). The CDR3 has 17 residues. V dropped 6 bases and J dropped 0 bases, with 17 bases sitting between them. CDR3: CASSWGTSRATNEKLFF. Written as DNA, the CDR3 is TGTGCCAGCAGCTGGGGAACAAGCAGGGCAACTAATGAAAAACTGTTTTTT.

The genes are TRBV20-1 and TRBJ2-7; unclear D gene. CDR3 length equals 12 residues. Between the trimmed V and J ends, which lost 1 base and 7 bases, there was a span of 11 bases. CDR1 and CDR2 (germline): DFQATT, SNEGSKA (reference sequence). The CDR3 is CSARGDGVEQYF. As DNA, the CDR3 is TGCAGTGCTAGAGGTGATGGCGTGGAGCAGTACTTC.

This clonotype has only a few counts. The V call is TRBV6-2 or TRBV6-3, the J call TRBJ1-2; weak D call: TRBD1 (6 bases). Germline CDR1 reads MNHEY; CDR2 reads SVGEGT. This CDR3 contains 17 residues. The V gene lost 8 bases and the J gene lost 4 bases, with 26 bases spanning the gap. This CDR3 reads CASWNLGQLPLSYGYTF. The CDR3 DNA sequence: TGTGCCAGCTGGAACCTAGGACAGCTGCCGTTGAGCTATGGCTACACCTTC.

The table lists this clonotype with a few counts. V usage is TRBV6-5 and J usage is TRBJ2-1, with D possibly being TRBD2 (6 bases). The length of the CDR3 is 17 residues. Deletions cut 7 bases from V and 7 bases from J, with 26 bases between. CDR1 and CDR2 from the germline V gene are MNHEY and SVGAGI. CDR3 sequence (DNA): TGTGCCAGCAAACCCTGGCGGGGCGCCCTTGTTGTGAATGAGCAGTTCTTC. This gives the protein CASKPWRGALVVNEQFF.

This clonotype was picked up one time. The chain carries TRBV11-2 and TRBJ2-2; D remains ambiguous. Trimming took off 5 bases at V and 0 bases at J, with 10 bases between the two ends. Germline-derived CDR1 and CDR2 are SGHAT and FQNNGV. CDR3 length: 15 residues. Written as DNA, the CDR3 is TGTGCCAGCAGCCAGGACCTCACGAACACCGGGGAGCTGTTTTTT. This gives the protein CASSQDLTNTGELFF.

This sequence joins TRBV29-1 and TRBJ2-7; no firm D call. Germline V CDR1 and CDR2: SQVTM, ANQGSEA. The length of the CDR3 is 11 residues. Trimming stripped 6 bases from V and 4 bases from J, with 10 bases between. The CDR3 reads CSVIISYEQYF. CDR3 sequence (DNA): TGCAGCGTCATTATTTCGTACGAGCAGTACTTC.

V is TRBV5-6 and J is TRBJ2-3; D is unresolved. Per the germline V gene, CDR1 is SGHDT and CDR2 is YYEEEE. Deletions cut 1 base from V and 10 bases from J, with 10 bases between. The CDR3 consists of 12 residues. The CDR3 region has the DNA TGTGCCAGCAGCTTGTCGGCCCATTCGCAGTATTTT. Translated, it gives CASSLSAHSQYF.

This clonotype has more than one count but fewer than ten. The chain joins TRBV14 to TRBJ2-7; D not resolved. CDR1 SGHDN and CDR2 FVKESK come from the germline V gene. This CDR3 has 12 residues. Deletions cut 4 bases from V and 5 bases from J, with 9 bases between. Written as DNA, the CDR3 is TGTGCCAGCAGCCGCCAAGGAAACGAGCAGTACTTC. The encoded protein is CASSRQGNEQYF.

Note on this clonotype: The junction departs from the called germline gene at one end, perhaps through a read error. The chain is built from TRBV4-3 and TRBJ2-1; D is perhaps TRBD1 (6 bases). Per the germline V gene, CDR1 is LGHNA and CDR2 is YSLEER. CDR3 size: 12 residues. In nucleotides, the CDR3 is TGTGCCAGCAGCCAGGACAGCAATGAGCAGTTCTTC. Protein: CASSQDSNEQFF.

The chain is built from TRBV12-3 or TRBV12-4 and TRBJ1-6; D not resolved. Trimming stripped 5 bases from V and 10 bases from J, with 9 bases between. The CDR3 length is 12 residues. In nucleotides, the CDR3 is TGTGCCAGCAGTCCCCAGCCCTCACCCCTCCACTTT. Its protein is CASSPQPSPLHF.

V and J are TRBV29-1 and TRBJ2-5, with D unclear. CDR3 size: 14 residues. Germline values: CDR1 SQVTM, CDR2 ANQGSEA. V was cut by 4 bases and J by 0 bases, with 12 bases left in between. The CDR3 loop reads CSVGRASYQETQYF. The CDR3 region has the DNA TGCAGCGTTGGTCGGGCCTCGTACCAAGAGACCCAGTACTTC.

This clonotype was seen a handful of times. The genes are TRBV18 and TRBJ1-3, with D hard to call. The CDR3 runs 14 residues. V gave up 3 bases and J gave up 1 base, with 7 bases separating them. Germline CDR1 is KGHSH and CDR2 is LQKENI. In DNA, the CDR3 is TGTGCCAGCTCACCGATTGGTTCTGGAAACACCATATATTTT. It is translated as CASSPIGSGNTIYF. The full variable domain, its missing parts supplied by reference TRBV18 and TRBJ1-3, is NAGVMQNPRHLVRRRGQEARLRCSPMKGHSHVYWYRQLPEEGLKFMVYLQKENIIDESGMPKERFSAEFPKEGPSILRIQQVVRGDSAAYFCASSPIGSGNTIYFGEGSWLTVV.

The CDR3 loop reads CASSLRGSNTEAFF. The CDR3 DNA is TGTGCCAGCAGTTTAAGGGGGTCGAACACTGAAGCTTTCTTT. V is TRBV12-3 or TRBV12-4 and J is TRBJ1-1; D may be TRBD1 (6 bases). V lost 2 bases to trimming and J lost 1 base, with 8 bases between them. The CDR3 consists of 14 residues.

J is TRBJ1-4 and V is TRBV7-3; D might be TRBD1 (5 bases). Per germline, CDR1 SGHTA and CDR2 FQGTGA. Trimming shortened V by 2 bases and J by 8 bases, and 21 bases separated the two germline ends. The CDR3 has 17 residues. The CDR3 sequence: CASSLENKFGDGEKLFF. Written as DNA, the CDR3 is TGTGCCAGCAGCTTAGAGAATAAGTTCGGGGACGGCGAAAAACTGTTTTTT.

This clonotype was detected once. The chain carries TRBV29-1 and TRBJ2-5; TRBD2 agrees at 7 bases. The CDR3 has 15 residues. Losses at the gene ends were 5 bases for V and 7 bases for J; bases not matched to a gene: 16. CDR1 is SQVTM, CDR2 ANQGSEA, per germline. The CDR3: CSVRPTTSAEGTQYF. The CDR3, as DNA: TGCAGCGTTCGGCCCACAACTAGCGCGGAGGGGACCCAGTACTTC.

This rearrangement joins TRBV5-1 to TRBJ2-3; D gene uncertain. The CDR3 is 15 residues long. V shed 0 bases and J shed 3 bases, with 11 bases lying between them. CDR1 is SGHRS and CDR2 is YFSETQ in the germline V gene. The CDR3 nucleotides are TGCGCCAGCAGCTTGGGGAGAGTTGGGACAGATACGCAGTATTTT. Protein product: CASSLGRVGTDTQYF. Based on the CDR3 plus reference TRBV5-1 and TRBJ2-3, the full variable domain is KAGVTQTPRYLIKTRGQQVTLSCSPISGHRSVSWYQQTPGQGLQFLFEYFSETQRNKGNFPGRFSGRQFSNSRSEMNVSTLELGDSALYLCASSLGRVGTDTQYFGPGTRLTVL.

J is TRBJ1-2 and V is TRBV20-1; perhaps TRBD1 as D (5 bases). This CDR3 is 14 amino acids long. The germline V gene encodes CDR1 DFQATT and CDR2 SNEGSKA (reference sequence). Trimming left V 6 bases short and J 0 bases short, with 14 bases between. The CDR3 loop reads CSAPAGGANYGYTF. In nucleotides, the CDR3 is TGCAGTGCCCCGGCGGGGGGAGCTAACTATGGCTACACCTTC.

This clonotype showed up many times. The V gene is TRBV27, the J gene TRBJ1-1; D gene uncertain. The CDR3 is 11 residues long. Trimming cost V 7 bases and J 1 base, with 4 bases left between them. Germline CDR1 and CDR2: MNHEY and SMNVEV (reference sequence). CDR3 loop: CASIGNTEAFF. The CDR3 coding sequence is TGTGCCAGCATTGGGAACACTGAAGCTTTCTTT.

This clonotype was found once. The chain couples TRBV25-1 to TRBJ2-1; TRBD2 matches at 9 bases. V shed 5 bases, J shed 6 bases, and the junction held 11 bases outside the gene matches. Looked up from germline, CDR1 is MGHDK and CDR2 is SYGVNS. The CDR3 loop spans 16 amino acids. The CDR3 spells CASSQISGRVGNEQFF. CDR3 coding DNA: TGTGCCAGCAGTCAAATTAGCGGGAGAGTGGGCAATGAGCAGTTCTTC.

The chain carries TRBV4-2 and TRBJ2-2, with 9 bases aligning to TRBD2. V gave up 3 bases and J gave up 6 bases; unmatched junction bases: 5. The CDR3 runs 15 residues. From germline, CDR1 is LGHNA and CDR2 YNFKEQ. DNA for the CDR3: TGTGCCAGCAGCCATAGCGGGAGTGGCGCCGGGGAGCTGTTTTTT. This sequence encodes CASSHSGSGAGELFF.

The table lists this clonotype with a few counts. J is TRBJ2-3 and V is TRBV29-1; 7 positions agree with TRBD1. The CDR3 extends over 14 amino acids. CDR1 and CDR2 from the germline V gene are SQVTM and ANQGSEA. V was clipped by 8 bases and J by 3 bases; unmatched bases: 11. The CDR3 DNA reads TGCAGCTTCCCTTGGACAGGAGAGACAGATACGCAGTATTTT. It is translated as CSFPWTGETDTQYF.

This chain connects TRBV30 to TRBJ1-6; the D gene is possibly TRBD1 (5 bases). The length of the CDR3 is 14 residues. V was clipped by 4 bases and J by 10 bases, with 17 bases between them. In germline, CDR1 is GTSNPN, CDR2 SVGIG (reference sequence). The CDR3 sequence: CAWNLGQSGSPLHF. The DNA for the CDR3 is TGTGCCTGGAATCTCGGACAATCTGGCTCACCCCTCCACTTT.

This clonotype was counted ten times or more. The V call is TRBV5-6, the J call TRBJ1-1, with D maybe TRBD1 (6 bases). This CDR3 contains 12 residues. Germline V gives CDR1 SGHDT, CDR2 YYEEEE. V was clipped by 4 bases and J by 7 bases, with 11 bases between them. CDR3 nucleotide sequence: TGTGCCAGCAGCCCCGGAGGGGGTGAAGCTTTCTTT. This encodes CASSPGGGEAFF.